One sample yielded the 11 T cell receptor beta chains listed below, sequenced in a study of Ad26.COV2.S vaccination and SARS-CoV-2 variants. As to treatment: 15 to 20 received Ad26.COV2.S at low or high dose, single or two shots; 5 received placebo; per-sample allocation not given. Collection of samples fell on day 63 after the first vaccine or placebo injection. Clones were sequenced by immunoSEQ multiplex PCR, and TCRdb holds only the in-frame ones, with some missing. The sample consists of some 340,000 clones, about 86% of them appearing once. The sequencing used peripheral blood, collected in a trial of Ad26.COV2.S vaccine versus placebo. The receptors were gathered from a person between 18 and 60 years old who received the Ad26.COV2.S COVID-19 vaccine or a placebo.

The rearrangement links TRBV19 to TRBJ2-7; D might be TRBD1 (6 bases). The CDR3 length is 14 residues. Germline loops: CDR1 LNHDA, CDR2 SQIVND (reference sequence). V lost 4 bases and J 5 bases, leaving 15 bases between the germline ends. CDR3 nucleotides: TGTGCCAGTAGTAGACGCGTGAGGACAGACGAGCAGTACTTC. Translation: CASSRRVRTDEQYF.

The sample holds many counts of this clone. The chain has TRBV9 and TRBJ2-2; possibly TRBD2 for D (6 bases). V was shortened by 3 bases and J by 3 bases, with 9 bases between the two germline ends. Per germline, CDR1 SGDLS and CDR2 YYNGEE. The CDR3 is 14 amino acids. The CDR3 spells CASSGGGYTGELFF. CDR3 in DNA: TGTGCCAGCAGCGGGGGAGGCTACACCGGGGAGCTGTTTTTT.

The chain employs TRBV7-2 and TRBJ1-6, with TRBD1 as a possible D gene (6 bases). CDR3 length: 16 residues. Trimming took 0 bases from V and 8 from J, leaving 14 bases between them. The V gene's germline CDR1 is SGHTA and CDR2 FQGNSA. CDR3 protein: CASSLALVPGDSPLHF. DNA of the CDR3: TGTGCCAGCAGCTTAGCGTTGGTGCCAGGGGATTCACCCCTCCACTTT.

V gene TRBV10-3 combines with J gene TRBJ2-5; D may be TRBD1 (6 bases). V was trimmed by 6 bases and J by 0 bases, leaving 14 bases between them. In germline, CDR1 is ENHRY, CDR2 SYGVKD. The length of the CDR3 is 15 residues. CDR3 residues: CAISAATGNQETQYF. In DNA form, the CDR3 reads TGTGCCATCAGCGCCGCAACAGGGAACCAAGAGACCCAGTACTTC.

V gene TRBV2 combines with J gene TRBJ2-1, with D perhaps given as TRBD1 or TRBD2 (5 bases each). V was cut by 4 bases and J by 10 bases, with 17 bases left in between. In germline, CDR1 is SNHLY, CDR2 FYNNEI. This CDR3 contains 14 residues. The CDR3 bases are TGTGCCAGCAGTGGTCACCGGGACCCAGAGGAGCAGTTCTTC. Translated: CASSGHRDPEEQFF.

The V gene is TRBV19, the J gene TRBJ2-6; either TRBD1 or TRBD2 may fit D (5 bases each). This CDR3 spans 17 amino acids. V was pared by 6 bases and J by 4 bases, with 19 bases between. Per germline, CDR1 LNHDA and CDR2 SQIVND (reference sequence). The CDR3 here is CASRDGWGWKGANVLTF. The CDR3 DNA reads as TGTGCCAGTAGGGACGGTTGGGGGTGGAAAGGGGCCAACGTCCTGACTTTC. Together with reference TRBV19 and TRBJ2-6, the CDR3 gives the full variable domain: DGGITQSPKYLFRKEGQNVTLSCEQNLNHDAMYWYRQDPGQGLRLIYYSQIVNDFQKGDIAEGYSVSREKKESFPLTVTSAQKNPTAFYLCASRDGWGWKGANVLTFGAGSRLTVL.

The rearrangement links TRBV5-1 to TRBJ2-6, with TRBD2 matching over 8 bases. The V gene end was trimmed by 5 bases and the J gene end by 1 base; junction bases not matched to a gene: 8. The CDR3 consists of 17 residues. The germline V gene encodes CDR1 SGHRS and CDR2 YFSETQ. Here the CDR3 DNA reads TGCGCCAGCAGTGGAACTAGCGGAAGATCTGGGGCCAACGTCCTGACTTTC. Translation gives CASSGTSGRSGANVLTF. Full variable domain (remainder filled in from reference TRBV5-1 and TRBJ2-6): KAGVTQTPRYLIKTRGQQVTLSCSPISGHRSVSWYQQTPGQGLQFLFEYFSETQRNKGNFPGRFSGRQFSNSRSEMNVSTLELGDSALYLCASSGTSGRSGANVLTFGAGSRLTVL.

The CDR3 region has the DNA TGTGCCAGCAGCTTAGGATCAGGCCTAGAGAGAAATACGCAGTATTTT. Encoded protein: CASSLGSGLERNTQYF. The V call is TRBV7-9, the J call TRBJ2-3, with D uncertain. This CDR3 is 16 amino acids long. Per germline, CDR1 SEHNR and CDR2 FQNEAQ (reference sequence). Deletions cut 1 base from V and 7 bases from J, with 18 bases between.

A single count supports this clone. This chain joins TRBV6-2 or TRBV6-3 and TRBJ2-7, with D perhaps given as TRBD1 or TRBD2 (6 bases each). This CDR3 is 16 amino acids long. The ends were cut back, 2 bases at V and 1 base at J, with 15 bases in the middle. CDR1 is MNHEY and CDR2 is SVGEGT in the germline V gene. CDR3 sequence (DNA): TGTGCCAGCAGTTACCGAGACAGGCGGGGATCCTACGAGCAGTACTTC. Its translation is CASSYRDRRGSYEQYF.

The chain combines TRBV27 with TRBJ1-5, with 7 bases identical to TRBD1. J lost 2 bases, V lost 3 bases, and 4 bases had no gene match. The germline gives CDR1 MNHEY, CDR2 SMNVEV (reference sequence). The CDR3 loop spans 15 amino acids. The chain's CDR3 is CASSLTGRGNQPQHF. The CDR3 DNA follows: TGTGCCAGCAGTTTGACAGGGAGAGGCAATCAGCCCCAGCATTTT.

This clone has just one count. CDR3 in amino acids: CASSGRDSSPKLFF. CDR3 DNA: TGTGCCAGCAGCGGCCGGGACAGCAGCCCTAAACTGTTTTTT. The chain is built from TRBV6-6 and TRBJ1-4, with 7 bases matching TRBD1. Germline-derived CDR1 and CDR2 are MNHNY and SVGAGI (reference sequence). The trim removed 6 bases at V and 11 bases at J, leaving 12 bases unmatched. This CDR3 contains 14 residues.